These 26 T cell receptor beta chains originate from one sample sequenced in a study of CD8 T cells in ankylosing spondylitis. Points from the study as a whole: A TCR beta motif of seven or eight highly homologous variants appeared characteristic of ankylosing spondylitis blood.

These receptors' antigens are unknown. TCRdb redid the calling of the 5' RACE reads with MiXCR, one entry per CDR3 protein. This sample has 700,000 to 850,000 distinct CDR3 sequences, with around 11% found just once. Specimen: blood, either unsorted or a sorted T cell fraction (not recorded which). The receptors shown here come from a male donor with ankylosing spondylitis.

Only a few counts were recorded for this clonotype. The rearrangement joins TRBV24-1 to TRBJ2-3; 8 bases are shared with TRBD1. Germline V lookup: CDR1 KGHDR, CDR2 SFDVKD. The CDR3 consists of 14 residues. Trimming took 7 bases from V and 6 from J; bases not matched to a gene: 8. CDR3 sequence reads: CATRRTGSKDTQYF. Here the CDR3 DNA reads TGTGCCACCAGGAGGACAGGGTCGAAGGATACGCAGTATTTT.

This clonotype was seen only a few times. The chain has TRBV4-3 and TRBJ1-5; 7 nucleotides match TRBD1. Germline V lookup: CDR1 LGHNA, CDR2 YSLEER. The CDR3 consists of 18 residues. The V segment lost 0 bases and the J segment 2 bases; nucleotides outside the gene matches: 10. The CDR3 DNA is TGCGCCAGCAGCCAAGATTTGGGCCCAACAGGGGGCAATCAGCCCCAGCATTTT. This encodes CASSQDLGPTGGNQPQHF.

This clonotype was picked up a small number of times. This chain joins TRBV10-3 and TRBJ2-7, with D perhaps TRBD1 (8 bases). The CDR3 contains 14 residues. Trimming removed 7 bases at V and 6 bases at J, with 19 bases between. From germline, CDR1 is ENHRY and CDR2 SYGVKD. The CDR3 bases are TGTGCCATCACTCCGGACAGGGAGGGGGTCGAGCAGTACTTC. Translation: CAITPDREGVEQYF.

The V gene is TRBV20-1, the J gene TRBJ2-5; 10 nucleotides align to TRBD2. V was clipped by 0 bases and J by 4 bases; unmatched bases: 8. Germline V gives CDR1 DFQATT, CDR2 SNEGSKA (reference sequence). This CDR3 spans 16 amino acids. CDR3 loop: CSARDWASGRGETQYF. In nucleotides, the CDR3 is TGCAGTGCTAGAGATTGGGCTAGCGGGAGAGGAGAGACCCAGTACTTC.

The V gene is TRBV10-3, the J gene TRBJ2-5; TRBD2 agrees at 12 bases. The length of the CDR3 is 14 residues. Losses at the gene ends were 10 bases for V and 4 bases for J; bases not matched to a gene: 7. Per the germline V gene, CDR1 is ENHRY and CDR2 is SYGVKD. In DNA form, the CDR3 reads TGTGCCAGCGCTGAACTAGCGGGGGGAGAGACCCAGTACTTC. It yields the protein CASAELAGGETQYF.

This clonotype came up a few times. The chain has TRBV28 and TRBJ1-2; perhaps TRBD1 as D (6 bases). The germline gives CDR1 MDHEN, CDR2 SYDVKM. V was trimmed by 6 bases and J by 4 bases, leaving 24 bases between them. The CDR3 is made up of 17 amino acids. Written as DNA, the CDR3 is TGTGCCAGCAGGAACGGGACATGGGGTTTTAACGTCTATGGCTACACCTTC. Protein sequence: CASRNGTWGFNVYGYTF.

The V gene is TRBV10-3, the J gene TRBJ1-2, with 8 bases aligning to TRBD1. Germline lookup yields CDR1 ENHRY and CDR2 SYGVKD. The length of the CDR3 is 13 residues. V trimming: 11 bases; J trimming: 6 bases; junction bases outside the gene matches: 11. The CDR3 region has the DNA TGTGCCGCCACCGTCGACAGGGGAAATGGCTACACCTTC. This codes for CAATVDRGNGYTF.

This clonotype has just a few counts. The gene calls are TRBV11-2 and TRBJ2-5; D not resolved. The CDR3 runs to 13 residues. Germline-derived CDR1 and CDR2 are SGHAT and FQNNGV. Trimming left V 5 bases short and J 3 bases short, with 10 bases between. Here the CDR3 DNA reads TGTGCCAGCAGCGTCGACAATGAAGAGACCCAGTACTTC. Encoded protein: CASSVDNEETQYF.

The chain recombines TRBV9 with TRBJ2-2, with TRBD2 as a possible D gene (5 bases). Germline-derived CDR1 and CDR2 are SGDLS and YYNGEE. V was shortened by 4 bases and J by 6 bases, with 10 bases between the two germline ends. This CDR3 region has 13 residues. The CDR3 region has the DNA TGTGCCAGCAGCCAGAGGGTAGCCGGGGAGCTGTTTTTT. Encoded protein: CASSQRVAGELFF.

This clonotype was picked up a small number of times. J is TRBJ2-7 and V is TRBV20-1, with TRBD2 matching 14 bases. CDR1 is DFQATT, CDR2 SNEGSKA, per germline (reference sequence). This CDR3 comprises 16 residues. J was trimmed by 6 bases and V by 3 bases; bases with no gene match: 10. CDR3 DNA sequence: TGCAGTGCTAGTGGATTGGGGACTAGCGGGAGACGCGAGCAGTACTTC. Its protein is CSASGLGTSGRREQYF.

The chain links TRBV5-1 to TRBJ2-2, with TRBD1 identical over 7 bases. The CDR3 is made up of 14 amino acids. J lost 9 bases, V lost 0 bases, and 5 bases had no gene match. The germline V gene encodes CDR1 SGHRS and CDR2 YFSETQ. Here the CDR3 reads CASSLGGQLRELFF. In nucleotides, the CDR3 is TGCGCCAGCAGCTTGGGGGGACAGTTACGGGAGCTGTTTTTT.

The rearrangement uses TRBV7-3 and TRBJ2-2, with a possible D match to TRBD2 (6 bases). V lost 9 bases to trimming and J lost 4 bases, with 18 bases between them. Germline V CDR1 and CDR2: SGHTA, FQGTGA. The CDR3 has 15 amino acids. CDR3 coding DNA: TGTGCCAGACCCAGGCGCGGGGTTCGCACCGGGGAGCTGTTTTTT. Its protein product is CARPRRGVRTGELFF. Variable domain in full (rest from reference TRBV7-3 and TRBJ2-2): GAGVSQTPSNKVTEKGKYVELRCDPISGHTALYWYRQSLGQGPEFLIYFQGTGAADDSGLPNDRFFAVRPEGSVSTLKIQRTERGDSAVYLCARPRRGVRTGELFFGEGSRLTVL.

The rearrangement links TRBV30 to TRBJ1-2, with 8 bases lining up with TRBD1. Germline lookup yields CDR1 GTSNPN and CDR2 SVGIG (reference sequence). The CDR3 contains 12 residues. The V segment lost 4 bases and the J segment 6 bases; nucleotides outside the gene matches: 4. CDR3 protein: CAWNRDRNGYTF. CDR3 nucleotide sequence: TGTGCCTGGAACCGGGACAGGAATGGCTACACCTTC.

The chain is built from TRBV5-1 and TRBJ2-3; D is possibly TRBD2 (5 bases). This CDR3 comprises 13 residues. Trimming stripped 3 bases from V and 2 bases from J, with 7 bases between. CDR1 and CDR2 from the germline V gene are SGHRS and YFSETQ. CDR3 sequence reads: CASSSRDTDTQYF. DNA of the CDR3: TGCGCCAGCAGCTCACGGGACACAGATACGCAGTATTTT. The full variable domain, rest sourced from reference TRBV5-1 and TRBJ2-3, is KAGVTQTPRYLIKTRGQQVTLSCSPISGHRSVSWYQQTPGQGLQFLFEYFSETQRNKGNFPGRFSGRQFSNSRSEMNVSTLELGDSALYLCASSSRDTDTQYFGPGTRLTVL.

This clonotype was seen many times. The V and J genes are TRBV29-1 and TRBJ2-1; perhaps TRBD2 as D (6 bases). Germline-derived CDR1 and CDR2 are SQVTM and ANQGSEA. The V end was cut by 6 bases, the J end by 9 bases, with 15 bases between. The CDR3 has 12 amino acids. The CDR3 coding sequence is TGCAGCGTGAGGATCTTAGCGGTTGAGCAGTTCTTC. Its translation: CSVRILAVEQFF.

The chain joins TRBV7-2 to TRBJ2-3; 8 bases align to TRBD2. The CDR3 consists of 16 residues. Unmatched junction bases numbered 6, after V lost 4 bases and J lost 0 bases. Germline loops: CDR1 SGHTA, CDR2 FQGNSA. The CDR3 DNA reads TGTGCCAGCAGCTACCGACTAGCGCCTAGCACAGATACGCAGTATTTT. This gives the protein CASSYRLAPSTDTQYF.

The chain recombines TRBV20-1 with TRBJ2-5; D unresolved. V was clipped by 3 bases and J by 1 base, with 15 bases between them. CDR1 is DFQATT and CDR2 is SNEGSKA in the germline V gene (reference sequence). This CDR3 spans 15 amino acids. Here the CDR3 DNA reads TGCAGTGCTAGTAAGGAAGCAGGCTTCCAAGAGACCCAGTACTTC. As protein: CSASKEAGFQETQYF.

This clonotype has ten or more counts. V and J are TRBV5-1 and TRBJ2-7, with 11 bases that match TRBD2. Germline trimming cut 2 bases from V and 6 bases from J; bases unmatched to any gene: 7. Germline V lookup: CDR1 SGHRS, CDR2 YFSETQ. The CDR3 totals 15 residues. CDR3 sequence reads: CASSFELAGVTEQYF. For the CDR3, the DNA is TGCGCCAGCAGCTTCGAACTAGCGGGAGTTACCGAGCAGTACTTC. The full variable domain, with the rest looked up from reference TRBV5-1 and TRBJ2-7, is KAGVTQTPRYLIKTRGQQVTLSCSPISGHRSVSWYQQTPGQGLQFLFEYFSETQRNKGNFPGRFSGRQFSNSRSEMNVSTLELGDSALYLCASSFELAGVTEQYFGPGTRLTVT.

The chain carries TRBV6-5 and TRBJ1-1; D perhaps matches TRBD1 (6 bases). This CDR3 is built from 15 residues. The V gene's germline CDR1 is MNHEY and CDR2 SVGAGI. With 4 bases removed from V and 1 base from J, the gap between germline ends came to 13 bases. CDR3 nucleotides: TGTGCCAGCAGTTTCGCAGGGGCGGGGAACACTGAAGCTTTCTTT. This codes for CASSFAGAGNTEAFF.

This clonotype was seen a handful of times. This sequence joins TRBV12-3 or TRBV12-4 and TRBJ2-4, with TRBD2 identical over 9 bases. The CDR3 covers 16 residues. J gave up 8 bases and V 5 bases, and 13 bases lay outside the gene matches. CDR3 nucleotides: TGTGCCAGCAGTATGGGTATTAGCGGGAGTTTGGACATTCAGTACTTC. Protein: CASSMGISGSLDIQYF.

The J gene is TRBJ1-1, the V gene TRBV7-3; D may be TRBD1 (5 bases). The germline V and J ends were trimmed by 4 bases and 7 bases, with 13 bases remaining between them. In germline, CDR1 is SGHTA, CDR2 FQGTGA. The CDR3 extends over 13 amino acids. In DNA, the CDR3 is TGTGCCAGCAGCTATAACGCTCAGGGTGAAGCTTTCTTT. It codes for CASSYNAQGEAFF. The whole variable domain, remainder taken from reference TRBV7-3 and TRBJ1-1, is GAGVSQTPSNKVTEKGKYVELRCDPISGHTALYWYRQSLGQGPEFLIYFQGTGAADDSGLPNDRFFAVRPEGSVSTLKIQRTERGDSAVYLCASSYNAQGEAFFGQGTRLTVV.

J is TRBJ2-7 and V is TRBV27; TRBD1 aligns across 8 bases. The V gene's germline CDR1 is MNHEY and CDR2 SMNVEV (reference sequence). This CDR3 region has 14 residues. Trimming cost V 2 bases and J 5 bases; bases outside gene matches: 5. The CDR3 loop is CASSLVTGDNEQYF. CDR3 in DNA: TGTGCCAGCAGTTTAGTGACAGGGGACAACGAGCAGTACTTC.

This clonotype has just a few counts. The V gene is TRBV2, the J gene TRBJ1-4; D call uncertain. There are 13 residues in the CDR3. The germline V gene encodes CDR1 SNHLY and CDR2 FYNNEI. Trimming shortened V by 6 bases and J by 8 bases, and 13 bases separated the two germline ends. The CDR3 loop reads CASRGNSAEKLFF. In DNA, the CDR3 is TGTGCCAGCAGAGGAAATTCGGCGGAAAAACTGTTTTTT. The full variable domain, rest sourced from reference TRBV2 and TRBJ1-4, is EPEVTQTPSHQVTQMGQEVILRCVPISNHLYFYWYRQILGQKVEFLVSFYNNEISEKSEIFDDQFSVERPDGSNFTLKIRSTKLEDSAMYFCASRGNSAEKLFFGSGTQLSVL.

This clonotype was recorded a few times. The chain carries TRBV5-1 and TRBJ2-5; weak D call: TRBD1 (6 bases). V lost 0 bases and J lost 5, with 11 bases in between. The CDR3 spans 14 residues. From germline, CDR1 is SGHRS and CDR2 YFSETQ. The CDR3 nucleotides read TGCGCCAGCAGCTTGGGAGTCCAGGGGGAGACCCAGTACTTC. Protein product: CASSLGVQGETQYF. The full variable domain, completed using reference TRBV5-1 and TRBJ2-5, is KAGVTQTPRYLIKTRGQQVTLSCSPISGHRSVSWYQQTPGQGLQFLFEYFSETQRNKGNFPGRFSGRQFSNSRSEMNVSTLELGDSALYLCASSLGVQGETQYFGPGTRLLVL.

This clonotype was observed a few times. The chain joins TRBV5-1 to TRBJ2-2; 7 bases fit TRBD1. This CDR3 comprises 14 residues. V trimming: 9 bases; J trimming: 7 bases; junction bases outside the gene matches: 12. Germline V gives CDR1 SGHRS, CDR2 YFSETQ. CDR3 protein: CATRGAGGDGELFF. The CDR3 DNA follows: TGCGCCACGAGAGGTGCAGGGGGTGACGGGGAGCTGTTTTTT.

The table lists this clonotype with a few counts. This rearrangement joins TRBV2 to TRBJ1-1; 7 positions match TRBD1. The junction had 6 bases not matched to a gene; V was cut back by 11 bases and J by 6 bases. The CDR3 spans 11 residues. Germline-derived CDR1 and CDR2 are SNHLY and FYNNEI. The CDR3 protein is CAARQGPEAFF. The CDR3 nucleotides read TGTGCCGCGAGACAGGGTCCTGAAGCTTTCTTT. Together with reference TRBV2 and TRBJ1-1, the CDR3 gives the full variable domain: EPEVTQTPSHQVTQMGQEVILRCVPISNHLYFYWYRQILGQKVEFLVSFYNNEISEKSEIFDDQFSVERPDGSNFTLKIRSTKLEDSAMYFCAARQGPEAFFGQGTRLTVV.